Shown below are 10 T cell receptor beta chains from a single sample sequenced in a study of T cells in Graves' hyperthyroidism and ophthalmopathy. The CDR3 regions of TCR beta were amplified from RNA transcripts. The HTBI primer set served for first-round RT-PCR of the TCR CDR3. Each CDR3 protein gets one entry after TCRdb re-called the multiplex PCR reads with MiXCR. The sample yields 350,000 to 450,000 distinct CDR3 sequences, about 18% seen once. Sequencing used blood. The receptors originated from a woman in her thirties with Graves' hyperthyroidism that later progressed to Graves' ophthalmopathy.

Many counts were recorded for this clonotype. The chain recombines TRBV3-1 with TRBJ2-7; D is ambiguous. Germline V gives CDR1 LGHDT, CDR2 YNNKEL (reference sequence). The CDR3 totals 14 residues. V lost 0 bases to trimming and J lost 5 bases, with 11 bases between them. For the CDR3, the DNA is TGTGCCAGCAGCCAAGAACGCGGAAGGCACGAGCAGTACTTC. This encodes CASSQERGRHEQYF.

This chain uses TRBV4-2 with TRBJ1-1; no clear D. The germline V gene encodes CDR1 LGHNA and CDR2 YNFKEQ. The CDR3 length is 14 residues. The V gene lost 1 base and the J gene lost 4 bases, with 10 bases spanning the gap. The CDR3 bases are TGTGCCAGCAGCCAAGTAATTAGAAGCACTGAAGCTTTCTTT. Its translation is CASSQVIRSTEAFF.

The chain employs TRBV4-1 and TRBJ2-2; a weak D match, TRBD1 (5 bases). Germline CDR1 reads MGHRA; CDR2 reads YSYEKL. The CDR3 is made up of 15 amino acids. The ends were cut back, 1 base at V and 3 bases at J, with 9 bases in the middle. The CDR3 region has the DNA TGCGCCAGCAGCCAAGCTGAAGGGGACACCGGGGAGCTGTTTTTT. Its translation: CASSQAEGDTGELFF.

This clonotype was seen just once. The junction departs from germline at one end; a sequencing error may be responsible. The gene calls are TRBV29-1 and TRBJ2-7, with D possibly being TRBD1 or TRBD2 (5 bases each). Germline V lookup: CDR1 SQVTM, CDR2 ANQGSEA. This CDR3 has 15 residues. The CDR3: CGVGPGTLGSYEQYF. CDR3 nucleotides: TGCGGCGTTGGCCCCGGGACGCTTGGCTCCTACGAGCAGTACTTC.

V and J are TRBV20-1 and TRBJ2-3; the D gene is possibly TRBD2 (7 bases). Trimming took 6 bases from V and 4 from J, leaving 23 bases between them. The CDR3 covers 16 residues. Per the germline V gene, CDR1 is DFQATT and CDR2 is SNEGSKA (reference sequence). The CDR3: CSAPKGGGDPPDTQYF. The CDR3 bases are TGCAGTGCCCCAAAGGGAGGGGGGGACCCACCAGATACGCAGTATTTT.

This clonotype was seen repeatedly, ten times or more. The rearrangement joins TRBV3-1 to TRBJ2-7; TRBD1 or TRBD2 may be the D gene (5 bases each). Germline CDR1 and CDR2: LGHDT and YNNKEL (reference sequence). V was clipped by 3 bases and J by 2 bases, with 17 bases between them. The CDR3 runs to 16 residues. CDR3 residues: CASSHDPRDGTYEQYF. The CDR3 nucleotides are TGTGCCAGCAGCCACGACCCTCGGGACGGGACCTACGAGCAGTACTTC.

This clonotype was counted at least ten times. In DNA form, the CDR3 reads TGTGCCAGCGGACCAGCGGGAGGGAGGAATACCGGGGAGCTGTTTTTT. Translation: CASGPAGGRNTGELFF. This sequence joins TRBV28 and TRBJ2-2; 10 bases are a match to TRBD2. This CDR3 is built from 16 residues. V was clipped by 8 bases and J by 5 bases; unmatched bases: 11. Germline V gene sequence: CDR1 MDHEN, CDR2 SYDVKM.

The chain uses TRBV11-2 and TRBJ1-3; D is unresolved. V lost 5 bases, J lost 0 bases, and 14 bases lay in between. Per germline, CDR1 SGHAT and CDR2 FQNNGV. CDR3 length equals 16 residues. The CDR3 DNA sequence: TGTGCCAGCAGCCCCTCGGCCAGGAGCTCTGGAAACACCATATATTTT. Amino acid sequence: CASSPSARSSGNTIYF. The complete variable domain, with remaining parts taken from reference TRBV11-2 and TRBJ1-3, reads EAGVAQSPRYKIIEKRQSVAFWCNPISGHATLYWYQQILGQGPKLLIQFQNNGVVDDSQLPKDRFSAERLKGVDSTLKIQPAKLEDSAVYLCASSPSARSSGNTIYFGEGSWLTVV.

This clonotype was counted between two and nine times. The genes are TRBV15 and TRBJ2-1, with D possibly called TRBD1 or TRBD2 (5 bases each). V lost 3 bases, J lost 0 bases, and 12 bases lay in between. From germline, CDR1 is LNHNV and CDR2 YYDKDF (reference sequence). This CDR3 contains 16 residues. The chain's CDR3 is CATSSPGGTSYNEQFF. Written as DNA, the CDR3 is TGTGCCACCAGCAGTCCTGGGGGTACCTCCTACAATGAGCAGTTCTTC.

In its sample, this clonotype was seen a few times. The chain recombines TRBV7-9 with TRBJ1-2; possibly TRBD1 for D (6 bases). Germline V CDR1 and CDR2: SEHNR, FQNEAQ (reference sequence). V was shortened by 8 bases and J by 6 bases, with 13 bases between the two germline ends. There are 12 residues in the CDR3. CDR3 sequence: CASRAGGDGYTF. DNA for the CDR3: TGTGCCAGCCGTGCCGGGGGCGATGGCTACACCTTC.